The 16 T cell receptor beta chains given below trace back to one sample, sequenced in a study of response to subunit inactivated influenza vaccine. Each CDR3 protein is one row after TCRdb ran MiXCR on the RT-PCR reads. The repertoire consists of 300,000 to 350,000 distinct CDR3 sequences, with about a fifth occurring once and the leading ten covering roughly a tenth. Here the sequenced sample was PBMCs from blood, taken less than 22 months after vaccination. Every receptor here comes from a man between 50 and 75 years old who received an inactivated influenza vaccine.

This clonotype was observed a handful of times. The CDR3 region has the DNA TGCGCCAGCAGTCAATCGAGAGCAGGGTGCAATCAGCCCCAGCATTTT. Residues: CASSQSRAGCNQPQHF. The chain links TRBV23-1 to TRBJ1-5; a weak D match, TRBD1 (5 bases). TRBV23-1 is an ORF, with its function uncertain. V was trimmed by 0 bases and J by 2 bases, leaving 11 bases between them. This CDR3 has 16 amino acids.

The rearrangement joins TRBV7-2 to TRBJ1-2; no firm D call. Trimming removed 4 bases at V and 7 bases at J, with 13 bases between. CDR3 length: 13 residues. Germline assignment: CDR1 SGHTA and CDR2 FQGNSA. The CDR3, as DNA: TGTGCCAGCAGCTCCCCCCGCAGGTTTGGCTACACCTTC. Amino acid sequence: CASSSPRRFGYTF. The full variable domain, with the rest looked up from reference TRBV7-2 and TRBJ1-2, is GAGVSQSPSNKVTEKGKDVELRCDPISGHTALYWYRQSLGQGLEFLIYFQGNSAPDKSGLPSDRFSAERTGGSVSTLTIQRTQQEDSAVYLCASSSPRRFGYTFGSGTRLTVV.

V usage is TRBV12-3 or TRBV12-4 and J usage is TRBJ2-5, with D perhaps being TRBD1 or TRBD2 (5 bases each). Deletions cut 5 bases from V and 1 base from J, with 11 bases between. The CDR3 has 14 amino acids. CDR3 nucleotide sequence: TGTGCCAGCAGTATAGGGGACCTCCAAGAGACCCAGTACTTC. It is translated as CASSIGDLQETQYF.

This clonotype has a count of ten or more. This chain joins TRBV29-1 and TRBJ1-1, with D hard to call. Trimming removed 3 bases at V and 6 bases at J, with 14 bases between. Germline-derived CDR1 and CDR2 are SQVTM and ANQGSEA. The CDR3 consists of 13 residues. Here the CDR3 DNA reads TGCAGCGTTGAGGTCAGACCGTACGCTGAAGCTTTCTTT. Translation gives CSVEVRPYAEAFF.

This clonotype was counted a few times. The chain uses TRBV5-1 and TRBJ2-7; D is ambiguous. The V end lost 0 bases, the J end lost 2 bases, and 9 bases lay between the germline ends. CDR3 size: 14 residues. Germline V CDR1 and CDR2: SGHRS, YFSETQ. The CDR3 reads CASSLVGQTYEQYF. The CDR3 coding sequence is TGCGCCAGCAGCTTGGTCGGGCAGACCTACGAGCAGTACTTC.

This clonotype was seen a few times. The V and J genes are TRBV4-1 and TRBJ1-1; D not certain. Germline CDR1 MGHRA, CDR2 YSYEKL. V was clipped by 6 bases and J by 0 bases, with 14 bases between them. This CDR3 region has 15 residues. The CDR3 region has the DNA TGCGCCAGCAGTTACCAAGGTGGTTTGAACACTGAAGCTTTCTTT. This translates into CASSYQGGLNTEAFF.

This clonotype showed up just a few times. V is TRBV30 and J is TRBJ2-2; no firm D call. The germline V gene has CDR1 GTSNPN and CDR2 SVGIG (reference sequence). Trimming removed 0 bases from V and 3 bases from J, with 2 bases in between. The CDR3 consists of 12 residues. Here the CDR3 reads CAWSVYTGELFF. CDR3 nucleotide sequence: TGTGCCTGGAGTGTTTACACCGGGGAGCTGTTTTTT.

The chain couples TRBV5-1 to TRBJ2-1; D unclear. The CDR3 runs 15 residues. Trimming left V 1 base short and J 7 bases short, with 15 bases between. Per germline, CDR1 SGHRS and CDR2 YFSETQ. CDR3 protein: CASSLLENVANEQFF. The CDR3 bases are TGCGCCAGCAGCTTGCTGGAGAACGTTGCGAATGAGCAGTTCTTC.

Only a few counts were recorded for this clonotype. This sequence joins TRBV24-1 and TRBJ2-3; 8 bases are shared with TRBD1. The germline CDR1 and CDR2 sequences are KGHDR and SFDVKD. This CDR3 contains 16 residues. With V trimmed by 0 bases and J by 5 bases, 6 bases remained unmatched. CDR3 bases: TGTGCCACCAGTGATTTGCCTCAGGGGGCGAAAGATACGCAGTATTTT. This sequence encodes CATSDLPQGAKDTQYF.

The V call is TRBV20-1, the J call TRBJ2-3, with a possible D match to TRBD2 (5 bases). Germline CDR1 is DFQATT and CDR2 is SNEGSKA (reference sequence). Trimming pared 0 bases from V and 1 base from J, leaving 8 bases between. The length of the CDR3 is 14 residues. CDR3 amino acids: CSARDLARTDTQYF. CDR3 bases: TGCAGTGCTAGAGATCTAGCTCGCACAGATACGCAGTATTTT.

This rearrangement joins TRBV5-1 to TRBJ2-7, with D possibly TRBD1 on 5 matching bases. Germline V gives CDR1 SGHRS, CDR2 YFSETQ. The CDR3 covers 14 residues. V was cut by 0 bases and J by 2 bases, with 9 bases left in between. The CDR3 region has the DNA TGCGCCAGCAGCTTGGTTCAGGGCACCTACGAGCAGTACTTC. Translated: CASSLVQGTYEQYF. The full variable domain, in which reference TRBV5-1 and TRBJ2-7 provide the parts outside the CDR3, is KAGVTQTPRYLIKTRGQQVTLSCSPISGHRSVSWYQQTPGQGLQFLFEYFSETQRNKGNFPGRFSGRQFSNSRSEMNVSTLELGDSALYLCASSLVQGTYEQYFGPGTRLTVT.

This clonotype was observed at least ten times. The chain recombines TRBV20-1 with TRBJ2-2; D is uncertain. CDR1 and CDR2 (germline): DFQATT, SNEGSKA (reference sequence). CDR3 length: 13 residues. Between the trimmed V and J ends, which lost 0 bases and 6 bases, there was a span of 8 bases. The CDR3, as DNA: TGCAGTGCTAGAGACCACCACGCCGGGGAGCTGTTTTTT. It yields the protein CSARDHHAGELFF.

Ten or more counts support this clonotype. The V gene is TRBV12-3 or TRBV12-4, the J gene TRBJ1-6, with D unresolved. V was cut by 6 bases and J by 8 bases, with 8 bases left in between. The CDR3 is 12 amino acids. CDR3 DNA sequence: TGTGCCAGCAGCTCCGGGGATTCACCCCTCCACTTT. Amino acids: CASSSGDSPLHF.

Here the CDR3 reads CSARDGSGTGELFF. The CDR3 DNA reads TGCAGTGCTAGAGACGGGAGTGGCACCGGGGAGCTGTTTTTT. The chain recombines TRBV20-1 with TRBJ2-2; TRBD2 is a possible D gene (6 bases). The CDR3 length is 14 residues. Germline CDR1 reads DFQATT; CDR2 reads SNEGSKA (reference sequence). V lost 0 bases and J lost 4, with 9 bases in between.

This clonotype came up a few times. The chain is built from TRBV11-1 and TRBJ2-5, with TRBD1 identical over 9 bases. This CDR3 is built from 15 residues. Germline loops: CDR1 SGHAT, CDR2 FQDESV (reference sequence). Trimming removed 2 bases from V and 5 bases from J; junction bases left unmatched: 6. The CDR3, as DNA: TGTGCCAGCAGCTTACTACAGGGGGCTAGCGAGACCCAGTACTTC. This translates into CASSLLQGASETQYF.

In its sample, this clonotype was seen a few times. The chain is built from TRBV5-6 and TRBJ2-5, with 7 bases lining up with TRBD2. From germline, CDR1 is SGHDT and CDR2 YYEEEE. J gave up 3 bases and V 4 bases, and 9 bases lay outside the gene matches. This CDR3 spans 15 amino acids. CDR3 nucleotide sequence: TGTGCCAGCAGCCCATCCCCGGGGGGAGAAGAGACCCAGTACTTC. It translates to CASSPSPGGEETQYF.